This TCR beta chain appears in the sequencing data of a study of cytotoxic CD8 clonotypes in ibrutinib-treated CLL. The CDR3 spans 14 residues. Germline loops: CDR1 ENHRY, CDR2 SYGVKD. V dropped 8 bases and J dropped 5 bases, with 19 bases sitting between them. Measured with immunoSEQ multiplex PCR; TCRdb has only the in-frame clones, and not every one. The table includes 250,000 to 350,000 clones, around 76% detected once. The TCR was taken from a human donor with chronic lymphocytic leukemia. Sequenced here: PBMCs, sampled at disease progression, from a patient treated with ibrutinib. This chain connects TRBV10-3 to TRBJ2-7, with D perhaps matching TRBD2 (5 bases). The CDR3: CAIGTTRMEDEQYF. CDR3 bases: TGTGCCATCGGAACAACAAGGATGGAGGACGAGCAGTACTTC.